This section outlines one TCR beta chain sequence together with its context. Its target is unknown. This sample stems from a study of graft-versus-host responses after intestinal transplantation. On the study more broadly: Induction with anti-thymocyte globulin, then tacrolimus and steroids for around three years, was given to all recipients.

Some clones are missing from TCRdb's copy, which holds only in-frame ones; the method was immunoSEQ multiplex PCR. The sample lists over 70,000 clones; approximately 94% were seen once. Looked up from germline, CDR1 is SGHRS and CDR2 is YFSETQ. Trimming removed 3 bases from V and 3 bases from J; junction bases left unmatched: 9. The CDR3 runs to 16 residues. The study's findings and limits: There were GvH clones found in recipient marrow, and some of them appeared first in ileum or blood.

The source material was unstimulated CD8+ T cells sorted from spleen or lymph node cells, sampled before intestinal transplant. The chain joins TRBV5-1 to TRBJ1-1; TRBD1 aligns across 9 bases. The clonotype comes from a human donor who received an intestinal transplant. The DNA for the CDR3 is TGCGCCAGCAGCTACCGGGACAGGGTTTTTGACACTGAAGCTTTCTTT. It yields the protein CASSYRDRVFDTEAFF.